Listed below are T cell receptor beta chains from one sample, sequenced in a study of Graves' ophthalmopathy and Graves' hyperthyroidism. In TCRdb, the multiplex PCR reads were re-called with MiXCR into one record per CDR3 protein. This sample has 580,000 or so distinct CDR3 sequences, with 39% found just once. Sequenced: peripheral blood or thyroid tissue (not recorded which). The receptors shown here come from an adult man with Graves' hyperthyroidism. The CDR3 runs from the conserved cysteine through the conserved F or W. Each record gives: J gene, clone size, D gene, CDR3 length, V gene, CDR3 DNA, CDR3 protein. D genes are given only for firm matches. Some rows have no size entry. The others give once, few or many, or a class for an expanded clone.

>TRBJ2-7|many|.|13|TRBV20-1
TGCAGTGCTAGAGGAGGGGGGGGGTACGAGCAGTACTTC
CSARGGGGYEQYF
>TRBJ1-1|many|.|14|TRBV12-3/TRBV12-4
TGTGCCAGCACCCGGACAACTTTGAACACTGAAGCTTTCTTT
CASTRTTLNTEAFF
>TRBJ1-5|many|.|15|TRBV19
TGTGCCAGTAGTTGGACCGGGACGGCTTATCAGCCCCAGCATTTT
CASSWTGTAYQPQHF
>TRBJ1-5|many|.|14|TRBV10-3
TGTGCCATCAGTGCGGCCAGGGACAATCAGCCCCAGCATTTT
CAISAARDNQPQHF
>TRBJ2-7|once|.|16|TRBV7-8
TGTGCCAGCAGCCTAGGGACGGCGTACTCTGGGTACGAGCAGTACTTC
CASSLGTAYSGYEQYF
>TRBJ2-7|.|TRBD1|14|TRBV15
TGTGCCACCAGCGGGGGACAGGGCTCCTACGAGCAGTACTTC
CATSGGQGSYEQYF
>TRBJ2-2|.|.|15|TRBV6-1
TGTGCCAGCATGCCGGGACACCTGAACACCGGGGAGCTGTTTTTT
CASMPGHLNTGELFF
>TRBJ2-5|many|.|15|TRBV20-1
TGCAGTGCTATCATGGGGGGTTTTGGTCAAGAGACCCAGTACTTC
CSAIMGGFGQETQYF
>TRBJ2-5|.|TRBD1|17|TRBV4-2
TGTGCCAACAGCCAAGGGTGGACAGGGGGGATTGGCGAGACCCAGTACTTC
CANSQGWTGGIGETQYF
>TRBJ1-1|many|.|13|TRBV6-5
TGTGCCAGCAGTCGGGGAGGAGGGATGGAAGCTTTCTTT
CASSRGGGMEAFF
>TRBJ1-2|.|TRBD1|14|TRBV7-9
TGTGCCCGCAGCCCCCGGGGACAGGGGGATGGCTACACCTTC
CARSPRGQGDGYTF
>TRBJ1-2|many|TRBD1|14|TRBV10-3
TGTGCCATCAGTCGGGACAGGGCTAACTATGGCTACACCTTC
CAISRDRANYGYTF
>TRBJ1-2|many|.|15|TRBV19
TGTGCCAGTAGTACCCCGATTGGCAGGGGCTATGGCTACACCTTC
CASSTPIGRGYGYTF
>TRBJ1-1|many|TRBD1|17|TRBV10-3
TGTGCCATCAGTGACGCCGGACACAGGGGAGGGTACACTGAAGCTTTCTTT
CAISDAGHRGGYTEAFF
>TRBJ2-7|many|TRBD1|14|TRBV29-1
TGCAGCGTGGAGAGACAGGGGGGTTCCTACGAGCAGTACTTC
CSVERQGGSYEQYF
>TRBJ2-5|many|.|15|TRBV7-9
TGTGCCAGCAGCCCCCCGGGGCACATGAAAGAGACCCAGTACTTC
CASSPPGHMKETQYF
>TRBJ2-2|many|.|13|TRBV5-4
TGTGCCAGCAGCTTGATAGGCTCCGGGGAGCTGTTTTTT
CASSLIGSGELFF
>TRBJ1-5|.|TRBD1|14|TRBV7-3
TGTGCCAGCTCATCGACAGGGTACGAACAGCCCCAGCATTTT
CASSSTGYEQPQHF
>TRBJ2-7|many|.|14|TRBV5-1
TGTGCCAGCAGCTTAGTTGGCTCTTCCTACGAGCAGTACTTC
CASSLVGSSYEQYF
>TRBJ1-1|few|.|18|TRBV5-1
TGCGCCAGCAGCTTGGCCGGGCAGGGTCGGTCTCGCGGCACTGAAGCTTTCTTT
CASSLAGQGRSRGTEAFF
>TRBJ1-1|once|.|14|TRBV2
TGTGCCAGCAGAGTCAACAGGGCTCAGGACAAAGCTTCCTTT
CASRVNRAQDKASF
>TRBJ1-1|few|TRBD1|17|TRBV12-3/TRBV12-4
TGTGCCAGCAGTCTCGACAGGGGGCGAACCCTGAACACTGAAGCTTTCTTT
CASSLDRGRTLNTEAFF
>TRBJ1-1|few|.|14|TRBV2
TGTGCCAGCAGCACGGGGCTGATGAACACTGAAGCTTTCTTT
CASSTGLMNTEAFF
>TRBJ2-7|.|TRBD2|15|TRBV20-1
TGCAGTGCTAGTCGGGCTAGCGGGACACTCTACGAGCAGTACTTC
CSASRASGTLYEQYF
>TRBJ2-5|many|TRBD2|17|TRBV10-3
TGTGCCATCAGTGAGCGGCGGGAGGGCTCAGGGTCAGAGACCCAGTACTTC
CAISERREGSGSETQYF
>TRBJ2-3|few|TRBD2|14|TRBV29-1
TGCAGCGTTGCGGTTAGCGGGGGGGCGGATACGCAGTATTTT
CSVAVSGGADTQYF
>TRBJ2-5|many|.|14|TRBV11-2
TGTGCCAGCAGCCAAGGCCCCAGGGAGGAGACCCAGTACTTC
CASSQGPREETQYF
>TRBJ2-6|many|.|14|TRBV4-1
TGCGCCAGCAGCCATATTAAAAGGGCCAACGTCCTGACTTTC
CASSHIKRANVLTF
>TRBJ1-5|few|.|18|TRBV10-3
TGTGCCAGCAGTTACATGATTTCGGTTATCGCTAAGAATCAGCCCCAGCATTTT
CASSYMISVIAKNQPQHF
>TRBJ2-7|few|TRBD1|15|TRBV6-5
TGTGCCAGCAGTTTGGAAGGGACAGGGGGCGGCGAGCAGTACTTC
CASSLEGTGGGEQYF
>TRBJ2-2|many|.|14|TRBV2
TGTGCCAGCAGCCAGGGCAAAAGGGCCGGGGAGCTGTTTTTT
CASSQGKRAGELFF
>TRBJ1-6|.|.|12|TRBV10-3
TGTGCCATCAGGGATAGCAATTCACCCCTCCACTTT
CAIRDSNSPLHF
>TRBJ1-6|.|TRBD1|14|TRBV29-1
TGCAGCCATAGGGACAGGGGGCGAAATTCACCCCTCCACTTT
CSHRDRGRNSPLHF
>TRBJ2-7|many|TRBD2|15|TRBV20-1
TGCAGTGCTAGAGAGCTAGTAGCGGGGGGCAACGAGCAGTACTTC
CSARELVAGGNEQYF
>TRBJ2-7|many|.|13|TRBV9
TGTGCCAGCAGCAAAGGGGACGGGTACGAGCAGTACTTC
CASSKGDGYEQYF
>TRBJ1-1|many|.|13|TRBV7-2
TGTGCCAGCAGCCCGTGGGCAGAGGGTGAAGCTTTCTTT
CASSPWAEGEAFF
>TRBJ2-5|few|.|16|TRBV12-3/TRBV12-4
TGTGCCAGCAGTTCCGCCCGTACGGGGAGTCAAGAGACCCAGTACTTC
CASSSARTGSQETQYF
>TRBJ2-3|.|.|15|TRBV25-1
TGTGCCAGCAGTGAATGGGGAGGGGGGGCGGATACGCAGTATTTT
CASSEWGGGADTQYF
>TRBJ1-5|many|.|15|TRBV5-5
TGTGCCAGCAGCCCCGAGGGAGTGGGCAATCAGCCCCAGCATTTT
CASSPEGVGNQPQHF
>TRBJ2-1|.|TRBD1|17|TRBV24-1
TGTGCCACCAGTGATTCGTGGACAGGGGGCAGGGACAATGAGCAGTTCTTC
CATSDSWTGGRDNEQFF
>TRBJ2-5|once|TRBD2|14|TRBV20-1
TGCAGTGCTCTCGTGCGGGGGGGGCCGGGGACCCAGTACTTC
CSALVRGGPGTQYF
>TRBJ2-2|few|TRBD2|13|TRBV2
TGTGCCAGCAGTGAGACGGGGGGTGGGGAGCTGTTTTTT
CASSETGGGELFF
>TRBJ1-2|.|.|13|TRBV5-1
TGCGCCAGCAGCAACAGGGTCGATCATGGCTACACCTTC
CASSNRVDHGYTF
>TRBJ2-7|many|.|14|TRBV3-1
TGTGCCAGCAGCCTTAGACCTGGGACGGGCGAGCAGTACTTC
CASSLRPGTGEQYF
>TRBJ1-1|many|.|13|TRBV12-3/TRBV12-4
TGTGCCAGCAGTTTAGGGTGGTACACTGAAGCTTTCTTT
CASSLGWYTEAFF
>TRBJ2-5|few|.|14|TRBV15
TGTGCCACCAGCCCATATGTTCTTCAAGAGACCCAGTACTTC
CATSPYVLQETQYF
>TRBJ2-2|.|.|15|TRBV11-1
TGTGCCAGCAGCTTAACCCCGGAGGGGACCGGGGAGCTGTTTTTT
CASSLTPEGTGELFF
>TRBJ1-1|.|TRBD1|14|TRBV29-1
TGCAGCGTTAACCGACAGGGAGGCAACACTGAAGCTTTCTTT
CSVNRQGGNTEAFF
>TRBJ2-7|many|.|13|TRBV9
TGTGCCAGCAGCGGAGGGACGGAATACGAGCAGTACTTC
CASSGGTEYEQYF
>TRBJ1-2|many|.|13|TRBV27
TGTGCCAGCAGTTTTCATGGGGTGGGTGGCTACACCTTC
CASSFHGVGGYTF
>TRBJ2-7|.|.|13|TRBV25-1
TGTGCTAACCGGGACATTTACTCCTACGAGCAGTACTTC
CANRDIYSYEQYF
>TRBJ2-1|few|TRBD1|18|TRBV7-8
TGTGCCAGCAGCCCCCTTTTGGGACAGGATCCTCCGGGCAATGAGCAGTTCTTC
CASSPLLGQDPPGNEQFF
>TRBJ1-2|many|.|13|TRBV20-1
TGCAGTGCTAAGGCCTGGCAGGACTATGGCTACACCTTC
CSAKAWQDYGYTF
>TRBJ1-2|few|.|15|TRBV28
TGTGCCAGCAGTTTAGCCGGTAGCACTAACTATGGCTACACCTTC
CASSLAGSTNYGYTF
>TRBJ1-1|many|.|14|TRBV5-1
TGCGCCAGCAGCTTGACAGGAACGAACACTGAAGCTTTCTTT
CASSLTGTNTEAFF
>TRBJ1-4|many|.|14|TRBV7-3
TGTGCCAGCAGCCCCCCCCCGAGGGGTGATATACTGTTTTTT
CASSPPPRGDILFF
>TRBJ1-1|.|.|15|TRBV6-5
TGTGCCAGCAGTTACTCGAGTATGGTAAACACTGGAGCTTTCTTT
CASSYSSMVNTGAFF
>TRBJ1-2|many|.|15|TRBV9
TGTGCCAGCAGCGTAGTCGGGGGGCGCGGCTATGGCTACACCTTC
CASSVVGGRGYGYTF
>TRBJ2-7|.|TRBD1|11|TRBV29-1
TGCAGCGGGACAGGGGGCCGAGTGCAGTACTTC
CSGTGGRVQYF